This TCR beta chain was captured by sequencing in a study of T cells in severe cutaneous drug reactions. Whole-study results and caveats: One public TCRbeta CDR3 appeared in all seven blister samples, averaging about 15%.

Germline CDR1 is DFQATT and CDR2 is SNEGSKA (reference sequence). This CDR3 is built from 14 residues. The donors had carbamazepine-induced Stevens-Johnson syndrome or toxic epidermal necrolysis. TCR subtype-specific primers in iRepertoire multiplex PCR prepared libraries for bulk and single-cell sequencing. One entry per CDR3 protein, without DNA, is what TCRdb gives after re-calling the multiplex PCR reads. Recorded for this sample: under 2,000 distinct CDR3 sequences. As regards this clonotype: Antigen unknown.

The specimen was PBMCs. The chain has TRBV20-1 and TRBJ2-1. This sequence originates from a human donor with Stevens-Johnson syndrome, a severe cutaneous drug reaction. Here the CDR3 reads CSARASQPYNEQFF.